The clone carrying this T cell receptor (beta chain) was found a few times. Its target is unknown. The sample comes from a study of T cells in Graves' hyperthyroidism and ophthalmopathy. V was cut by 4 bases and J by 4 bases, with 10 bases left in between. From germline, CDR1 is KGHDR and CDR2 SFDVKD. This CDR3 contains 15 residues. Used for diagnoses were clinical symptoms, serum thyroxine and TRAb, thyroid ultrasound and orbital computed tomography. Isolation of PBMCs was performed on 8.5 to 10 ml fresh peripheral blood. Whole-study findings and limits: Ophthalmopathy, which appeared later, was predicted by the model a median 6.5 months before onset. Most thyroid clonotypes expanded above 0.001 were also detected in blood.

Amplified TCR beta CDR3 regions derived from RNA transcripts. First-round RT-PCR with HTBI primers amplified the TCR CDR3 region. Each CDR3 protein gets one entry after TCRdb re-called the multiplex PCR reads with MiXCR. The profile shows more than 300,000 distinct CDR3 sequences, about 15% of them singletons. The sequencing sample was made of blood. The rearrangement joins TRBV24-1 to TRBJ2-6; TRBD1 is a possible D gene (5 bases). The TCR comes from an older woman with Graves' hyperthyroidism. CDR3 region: CATSDDRAGANVLTF. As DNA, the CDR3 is TGTGCCACCAGTGACGACAGAGCAGGGGCCAACGTCCTGACTTTC.